These 28 T cell receptor beta chains were sequenced from one sample in a study of shared clonotypes between healthy human individuals. Using immunoSEQ multiplex PCR, the repertoire was profiled, and TCRdb retains in-frame clones only, with some absent. The table shows about 2.4 million clones, with more than 85% occurring only once. The sequencing input was naive CD4+ T cells from PBMCs. The sample's subset: CD45RA+ positively selected. The receptors come from a man younger than 30 in good health. Some clones in this sample may be carry-over from other donors' samples.

This chain joins TRBV9 and TRBJ2-5; 9 bases align to TRBD1. There are 18 residues in the CDR3. V lost 3 bases and J lost 1; bases outside the gene matches: 13. Germline V CDR1 and CDR2: SGDLS, YYNGEE. CDR3 residues: CASSARQGGAPFQETQYF. In DNA, the CDR3 is TGTGCCAGCAGCGCCCGACAGGGGGGAGCACCTTTCCAAGAGACCCAGTACTTC.

CDR3 loop: CASSPLLAGGNNEQFF. In nucleotides, the CDR3 is TGCGCCAGCAGCCCTTTACTAGCGGGGGGAAACAATGAGCAGTTCTTC. This chain uses TRBV4-3 with TRBJ2-1; 12 bases fit TRBD2. This CDR3 is built from 16 residues. Germline lookup yields CDR1 LGHNA and CDR2 YSLEER. With 4 bases clipped from V and 5 bases from J, the junction kept 6 bases outside the gene matches.

The chain couples TRBV5-1 to TRBJ2-7, with D tentatively TRBD1 or TRBD2 (5 bases each). Germline CDR1 and CDR2: SGHRS and YFSETQ. V was trimmed by 5 bases and J by 5 bases, leaving 8 bases between them. This CDR3 is 11 amino acids long. The CDR3 sequence is CASRGDHEQYF. The DNA for the CDR3 is TGCGCCAGCAGGGGGGACCACGAGCAGTACTTC.

The chain has TRBV15 and TRBJ1-1; 9 bases align to TRBD1. V lost 3 bases to trimming and J lost 12 bases; unmatched junction nucleotides: 14. CDR3 length equals 15 residues. Germline V gives CDR1 LNHNV, CDR2 YYDKDF (reference sequence). The CDR3 DNA reads as TGTGCCACCAGCAGGGAGTACAGGGGGCTACTTTCGTCTTTCTTT. As protein: CATSREYRGLLSSFF.

The chain is built from TRBV28 and TRBJ1-2; D is possibly TRBD1 (5 bases). The CDR3 consists of 16 residues. V was pared by 4 bases and J by 8 bases, with 23 bases between. Germline V gene data show CDR1 as MDHEN and CDR2 as SYDVKM. The CDR3 region has the DNA TGTGCCAGCAGTTCCGGACCCCGGGACGGCGCTCGGGGCTACACCTTC. Translated, it gives CASSSGPRDGARGYTF.

This rearrangement joins TRBV6-1 to TRBJ2-7; D unclear. Germline CDR1 is MNHNS and CDR2 is SASEGT. V shed 2 bases and J shed 8 bases, with 7 bases lying between them. This CDR3 is 11 amino acids long. The CDR3 DNA follows: TGTGCCAGCAGTGAATTGCCGAAGCAGTACTTC. It codes for CASSELPKQYF.

This clone showed up just once. This chain connects TRBV2 to TRBJ1-1; the D is unclear. This CDR3 contains 13 residues. V lost 7 bases and J 0 bases, leaving 9 bases between the germline ends. The germline V gene has CDR1 SNHLY and CDR2 FYNNEI. The CDR3 loop is CASKPEVNTEAFF. The CDR3 DNA sequence: TGTGCCAGCAAGCCGGAAGTGAACACTGAAGCTTTCTTT.

The chain uses TRBV27 and TRBJ2-7; D is perhaps TRBD1 (6 bases). Trimming left V 6 bases short and J 3 bases short, with 15 bases between. The CDR3 is made up of 14 amino acids. From germline, CDR1 is MNHEY and CDR2 SMNVEV (reference sequence). The CDR3 sequence is CASRRSGANYEQYF. The CDR3 nucleotides read TGTGCCAGCAGACGGTCAGGGGCCAACTACGAGCAGTACTTC.

This clone was detected only a few times. The chain combines TRBV29-1 with TRBJ1-1; TRBD1 is a possible D gene (5 bases). The CDR3 has 13 amino acids. From germline, CDR1 is SQVTM and CDR2 ANQGSEA. The V end was cut by 4 bases, the J end by 5 bases, with 14 bases between. CDR3 sequence: CSVGAGYTTEAFF. The CDR3 coding sequence is TGCAGCGTTGGAGCAGGGTATACGACTGAAGCTTTCTTT.

This clone was counted only a few times. The gene calls are TRBV30 and TRBJ1-1; D might be TRBD1 (6 bases). CDR1 is GTSNPN and CDR2 is SVGIG in the germline V gene (reference sequence). With 4 bases removed from V and 0 bases from J, the gap between germline ends came to 18 bases. The CDR3 has 16 amino acids. In nucleotides, the CDR3 is TGTGCCTGGACTCACGGACAGCTGTTATTGAACACTGAAGCTTTCTTT. This codes for CAWTHGQLLLNTEAFF. The complete variable domain, with remaining parts taken from reference TRBV30 and TRBJ1-1, reads SQTIHQWPATLVQPVGSPLSLECTVEGTSNPNLYWYRQAAGRGLQLLFYSVGIGQISSEVPQNLSASRPQDRQFILSSKKLLLSDSGFYLCAWTHGQLLLNTEAFFGQGTRLTVV.

The chain links TRBV6-1 to TRBJ2-7; D is undetermined. The V end was cut by 1 base, the J end by 5 bases, with 12 bases between. This CDR3 has 14 amino acids. From germline, CDR1 is MNHNS and CDR2 SASEGT. The DNA of the CDR3 is TGTGCCAGCAGTGAAGTGGCCGGCCCGGACGAGCAGTACTTC. It translates to CASSEVAGPDEQYF.

The chain couples TRBV9 to TRBJ2-1; D possibly matches TRBD1 or TRBD2 (6 bases each). The CDR3 totals 14 residues. The germline V gene encodes CDR1 SGDLS and CDR2 YYNGEE. Trimming left V 5 bases short and J 7 bases short, with 16 bases between. CDR3 in DNA: TGTGCCAGCAGTTTCACTGGAGGGGGGAATGAGCAGTTCTTC. It codes for CASSFTGGGNEQFF.

The rearrangement joins TRBV28 to TRBJ1-1; D may be TRBD1 (6 bases). The CDR3 consists of 13 residues. Trimming stripped 3 bases from V and 8 bases from J, with 13 bases between. CDR1 is MDHEN and CDR2 is SYDVKM in the germline V gene. CDR3 sequence reads: CASSFGTHFEAFF. CDR3 coding DNA: TGTGCCAGCAGTTTCGGGACACACTTCGAAGCTTTCTTT.

This chain connects TRBV5-4 to TRBJ1-4, with a weak D call TRBD1 (6 bases). CDR3 length: 13 residues. Trimming pared 5 bases from V and 6 bases from J, leaving 11 bases between. The germline CDR1 and CDR2 sequences are SGHNT and YYREEE (reference sequence). The CDR3 nucleotides are TGTGCCAGCAGTTTCAGGGGTCATGAAAAACTGTTTTTT. This sequence encodes CASSFRGHEKLFF.

The sample holds one count of this clone. V is TRBV4-2 and J is TRBJ2-6; 10 nucleotides align to TRBD2. Germline-derived CDR1 and CDR2 are LGHNA and YNFKEQ. Unmatched junction bases numbered 8, after V lost 0 bases and J lost 0 bases. The CDR3 covers 20 residues. The CDR3 protein is CASSQERSASGSSGANVLTF. The CDR3 DNA reads as TGTGCCAGCAGCCAAGAGAGGTCGGCTAGCGGGAGCTCTGGGGCCAACGTCCTGACTTTC.

Regarding this clone: The identical CDR3 is also encoded by other nucleotide sequences in the sample. The chain links TRBV9 to TRBJ2-1; D not certain. Germline lookup yields CDR1 SGDLS and CDR2 YYNGEE. This CDR3 has 11 residues. V was cut by 1 base and J by 6 bases, with 2 bases left in between. The CDR3 DNA is TGTGCCAGCAGCGTATCCAATGAGCAGTTCTTC. Translating gives CASSVSNEQFF.

A single count supports this clone. This sequence joins TRBV11-2 and TRBJ1-1; TRBD1 matches at 8 bases. Germline lookup yields CDR1 SGHAT and CDR2 FQNNGV. V was clipped by 5 bases and J by 3 bases; unmatched bases: 14. The CDR3 spans 17 residues. The CDR3 loop reads CASSAALNQGAYTEAFF. The CDR3 DNA sequence: TGTGCCAGCAGCGCTGCCCTAAATCAGGGGGCGTACACTGAAGCTTTCTTT.

The CDR3 DNA is TGTGCCAGCAGCCCTAGGACGTTATTGGGGCGGCAGCAGTACTTC. Translation: CASSPRTLLGRQQYF. The V gene is TRBV25-1, the J gene TRBJ2-7; D is perhaps TRBD1 (5 bases). Deletions cut 6 bases from V and 8 bases from J, with 23 bases between. The V gene's germline CDR1 is MGHDK and CDR2 SYGVNS. The CDR3 consists of 15 residues.

V is TRBV5-1 and J is TRBJ2-7; tentatively, D is TRBD2 (6 bases). This CDR3 has 13 residues. The germline V gene encodes CDR1 SGHRS and CDR2 YFSETQ. V lost 4 bases and J lost 5, with 13 bases in between. In DNA, the CDR3 is TGCGCCAGCAGCCCTCGGACTATGGACGAGCAGTACTTC. Encoded protein: CASSPRTMDEQYF.

This clone was seen once. The rearrangement links TRBV7-2 to TRBJ1-3; D may be TRBD1 (6 bases). Germline V gene lookup returns CDR1 SGHTA and CDR2 FQGNSA. The CDR3 totals 16 residues. V shed 5 bases and J shed 7 bases, with 21 bases lying between them. The CDR3 DNA reads as TGTGCCAGCAGCCCGACGGGGGGGGCGGGCGGTAACACCATATATTTT. Encoded protein: CASSPTGGAGGNTIYF.

This chain connects TRBV7-2 to TRBJ1-5; D call uncertain. Trimming cost V 3 bases and J 3 bases, with 15 bases left between them. The CDR3 loop spans 16 amino acids. Germline CDR1 SGHTA, CDR2 FQGNSA. The DNA of the CDR3 is TGTGCCAGCAGCTTTTTTTCGCGACCCAACAATCAGCCCCAGCATTTT. This encodes CASSFFSRPNNQPQHF.

The chain is built from TRBV6-4 and TRBJ2-7; TRBD2 might be the D (6 bases). The CDR3 has 14 amino acids. The ends were cut back, 5 bases at V and 3 bases at J, with 14 bases in the middle. Germline V gene data show CDR1 as MRHNA and CDR2 as SNTAGT. The CDR3, as DNA: TGTGCCAGCAGTATATCTCCCGGGGGCTACGAGCAGTACTTC. Its protein product is CASSISPGGYEQYF.

The J gene is TRBJ2-7, the V gene TRBV2; no reliable D call. The V gene's germline CDR1 is SNHLY and CDR2 FYNNEI. Trimming pared 3 bases from V and 3 bases from J, leaving 9 bases between. The CDR3 is made up of 13 amino acids. Here the CDR3 reads CASSDPLGYEQYF. As DNA, the CDR3 is TGTGCCAGCAGTGACCCTCTGGGCTACGAGCAGTACTTC.

This clone appeared a few times. Written as DNA, the CDR3 is TGTGCCTGGAGGGACAGGGCCATGAACACTGAAGCTTTCTTT. It specifies CAWRDRAMNTEAFF. J is TRBJ1-1 and V is TRBV30, with 8 bases that match TRBD1. V was clipped by 3 bases and J by 0 bases; unmatched bases: 3. Germline V gene data show CDR1 as GTSNPN and CDR2 as SVGIG (reference sequence). This CDR3 spans 14 amino acids.

The V and J genes are TRBV6-6 and TRBJ2-7; TRBD1 agrees at 10 bases. J lost 0 bases, V lost 5 bases, and 4 bases had no gene match. The CDR3 covers 15 residues. The V gene's germline CDR1 is MNHNY and CDR2 SVGAGI (reference sequence). Here the CDR3 DNA reads TGTGCCAGCAGTGAGGGACAGGGGTTCTCCTACGAGCAGTACTTC. This sequence encodes CASSEGQGFSYEQYF.

CDR3 DNA: TGTGCCAGCAGTCTGACCCTGAACAGGGTAGCCAAAAACATTCAGTACTTC. Amino acid sequence: CASSLTLNRVAKNIQYF. This chain joins TRBV28 and TRBJ2-4; TRBD1 is a possible D gene (6 bases). V lost 5 bases, J lost 0 bases, and 17 bases lay in between. Germline CDR1 and CDR2: MDHEN and SYDVKM. The CDR3 runs to 17 residues.

The chain uses TRBV5-5 and TRBJ2-6, with D maybe TRBD2 (5 bases). Trimming stripped 2 bases from V and 12 bases from J, with 12 bases between. The CDR3 consists of 13 residues. Germline-derived CDR1 and CDR2 are SGHKS and YYEKEE (reference sequence). CDR3 amino acids: CASSFGGNGVLTF. The DNA of the CDR3 is TGTGCCAGCAGCTTTGGAGGAAACGGCGTCCTGACTTTC.

The V call is TRBV28, the J call TRBJ1-2; 9 positions match TRBD1. The CDR3 is 14 amino acids. V was clipped by 5 bases and J by 6 bases; unmatched bases: 7. Looked up from germline, CDR1 is MDHEN and CDR2 is SYDVKM. CDR3 in amino acids: CASSLPTGGHGYTF. CDR3 in DNA: TGTGCCAGCAGTCTCCCCACAGGGGGCCATGGCTACACCTTC.